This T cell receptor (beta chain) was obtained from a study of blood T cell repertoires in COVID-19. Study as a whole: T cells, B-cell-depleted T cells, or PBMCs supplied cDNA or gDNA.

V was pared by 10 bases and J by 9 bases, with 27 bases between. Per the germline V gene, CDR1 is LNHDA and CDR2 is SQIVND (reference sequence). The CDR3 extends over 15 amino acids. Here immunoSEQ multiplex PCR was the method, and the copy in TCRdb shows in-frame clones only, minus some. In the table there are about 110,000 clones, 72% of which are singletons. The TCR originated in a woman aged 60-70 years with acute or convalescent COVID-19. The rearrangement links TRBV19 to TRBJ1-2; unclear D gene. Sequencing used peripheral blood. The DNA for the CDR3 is TGTGCCACCAAACAGCAGCCGCAAAAACCCGGTAGCTACACCTTC. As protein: CATKQQPQKPGSYTF.